Below, 17 T cell receptor beta chains from the same sample are listed, as sequenced in a study of shared clonotypes between healthy human individuals. Here immunoSEQ multiplex PCR was the method, and the copy in TCRdb shows in-frame clones only, minus some. The sample has about 2 million clones; roughly 95% are singletons. Positive CCR7 selection of CD45RO-negative cells yielded the naive CD8 cells, and terminally differentiated effector memory CD45RA+ cells were excluded. Sequenced: naive CD8+ T cells sorted from blood. These receptors all come from a man aged 18 to 30 in good health.

The V call is TRBV30, the J call TRBJ2-1; D gene unclear. This CDR3 is 13 amino acids long. Trimming removed 5 bases at V and 6 bases at J, with 14 bases between. Looked up from germline, CDR1 is GTSNPN and CDR2 is SVGIG (reference sequence). The CDR3 nucleotides are TGTGCCTGGGAGCGAAGCTTTGGCAATGAGCAGTTCTTC. It encodes CAWERSFGNEQFF.

The rearrangement links TRBV13 to TRBJ2-1; D is perhaps TRBD1 (6 bases). The CDR3 is 13 amino acids. The ends were cut back, 5 bases at V and 4 bases at J, with 9 bases in the middle. Germline V CDR1 and CDR2: PRHDT, FYEKMQ (reference sequence). The CDR3 nucleotides are TGTGCCAGCAGCCCAGGGGATTACAATGAGCAGTTCTTC. Its translation is CASSPGDYNEQFF.

V is TRBV5-4 and J is TRBJ1-1; unclear D gene. The CDR3 sequence is 14 residues long. Germline CDR1 SGHNT, CDR2 YYREEE (reference sequence). Deletions cut 2 bases from V and 1 base from J, with 9 bases between. CDR3 protein: CASSFSAGNTEAFF. The CDR3 DNA follows: TGTGCCAGCAGCTTCTCCGCGGGGAACACTGAAGCTTTCTTT.

The V call is TRBV5-1, the J call TRBJ2-1; D perhaps matches TRBD1 (6 bases). Germline CDR1 and CDR2: SGHRS and YFSETQ. V dropped 6 bases and J dropped 1 base, with 14 bases sitting between them. The length of the CDR3 is 15 residues. The CDR3 sequence: CASNEQGLSYNEQFF. The CDR3 DNA sequence: TGCGCCAGCAACGAGCAGGGGCTTTCCTACAATGAGCAGTTCTTC.

V usage is TRBV14 and J usage is TRBJ2-4, with no clear D. The V and J ends lost 1 base and 8 bases respectively, with 15 bases between them. Germline-derived CDR1 and CDR2 are SGHDN and FVKESK. This CDR3 is built from 15 residues. CDR3 amino acids: CASSQVSGFRDIQYF. In DNA form, the CDR3 reads TGTGCCAGCAGCCAAGTATCGGGTTTTCGGGACATTCAGTACTTC.

The chain joins TRBV6-1 to TRBJ1-1; D perhaps matches TRBD1 (6 bases). The ends were cut back, 5 bases at V and 0 bases at J, with 10 bases in the middle. Germline values: CDR1 MNHNS, CDR2 SASEGT. There are 14 residues in the CDR3. CDR3 region: CASSSGTLNTEAFF. CDR3 bases: TGTGCCAGCAGTTCCGGGACACTGAACACTGAAGCTTTCTTT.

The chain carries TRBV2 and TRBJ2-7, with TRBD2 as a possible D gene (5 bases). V lost 1 base and J lost 6, with 13 bases in between. In germline, CDR1 is SNHLY, CDR2 FYNNEI. The CDR3 loop spans 14 amino acids. CDR3 in DNA: TGTGCCAGCAGTGAAGGTCTAGCAAGCGTCGAGCAGTACTTC. Residues: CASSEGLASVEQYF.

This chain links TRBV29-1 with TRBJ2-7, with D possibly TRBD2 on 5 matching bases. V lost 4 bases and J lost 2, with 18 bases in between. Per germline, CDR1 SQVTM and CDR2 ANQGSEA. This CDR3 has 15 amino acids. The CDR3 sequence: CSVGLEEERPYEQYF. The CDR3 region has the DNA TGCAGCGTTGGACTCGAGGAGGAGCGACCCTACGAGCAGTACTTC.

This sequence joins TRBV7-6 and TRBJ2-3; 8 positions match TRBD1. V trimming: 2 bases; J trimming: 5 bases; junction bases outside the gene matches: 9. Germline assignment: CDR1 SGHVS and CDR2 FNYEAQ. The CDR3 contains 16 residues. CDR3 amino acids: CASSLLAGGILDTQYF. In DNA form, the CDR3 reads TGTGCCAGCAGCTTATTAGCAGGGGGCATTTTAGATACGCAGTATTTT.

The J gene is TRBJ1-6, the V gene TRBV27; D is unresolved. Germline V CDR1 and CDR2: MNHEY, SMNVEV (reference sequence). This CDR3 has 14 amino acids. The ends were cut back, 2 bases at V and 5 bases at J, with 7 bases in the middle. In DNA form, the CDR3 reads TGTGCCAGCAGTTTAACCTTACATAATTCACCCCTCCACTTT. Protein product: CASSLTLHNSPLHF.

This clone showed up just once. The rearrangement links TRBV6-6 to TRBJ1-2, with a tentative D call TRBD1 (6 bases). The CDR3 contains 13 residues. V was trimmed by 2 bases and J by 6 bases, leaving 10 bases between them. The germline V gene encodes CDR1 MNHNY and CDR2 SVGAGI (reference sequence). The CDR3 sequence is CASSYPGEDGYTF. CDR3 coding DNA: TGTGCCAGCAGTTACCCAGGGGAGGATGGCTACACCTTC.

This rearrangement joins TRBV19 to TRBJ1-1; 8 bases agree with TRBD1. Germline-derived CDR1 and CDR2 are LNHDA and SQIVND (reference sequence). The J segment lost 0 bases and the V segment lost 6 bases, leaving 3 bases of the junction unmatched. The CDR3 runs 14 residues. CDR3 sequence: CASSPDRVNTEAFF. The DNA of the CDR3 is TGTGCCAGTAGCCCGGACAGGGTGAACACTGAAGCTTTCTTT. Combining the CDR3 with reference TRBV19 and TRBJ1-1 gives the whole variable domain DGGITQSPKYLFRKEGQNVTLSCEQNLNHDAMYWYRQDPGQGLRLIYYSQIVNDFQKGDIAEGYSVSREKKESFPLTVTSAQKNPTAFYLCASSPDRVNTEAFFGQGTRLTVV.

This sequence joins TRBV6-6 and TRBJ1-1; TRBD1 might be the D (6 bases). The CDR3 covers 13 residues. Germline V gene lookup returns CDR1 MNHNY and CDR2 SVGAGI (reference sequence). With 5 bases removed from V and 4 bases from J, the gap between germline ends came to 11 bases. This CDR3 reads CASSPKGGTEAFF. The CDR3 DNA reads TGTGCCAGCAGTCCCAAGGGGGGCACTGAAGCTTTCTTT.

The rearrangement joins TRBV27 to TRBJ2-5; 9 nucleotides align to TRBD2. Trimming removed 4 bases from V and 5 bases from J; junction bases left unmatched: 14. CDR1 is MNHEY, CDR2 SMNVEV, per germline (reference sequence). The CDR3 consists of 17 residues. The CDR3 here is CASSSLRASGIMETQYF. The CDR3 coding sequence is TGTGCCAGCAGTTCTTTAAGAGCTAGCGGGATAATGGAGACCCAGTACTTC.

The chain's CDR3 is CASSQDPGLGLDTQYF. The CDR3 DNA follows: TGCGCCAGCAGCCAAGATCCCGGGCTGGGGCTAGATACGCAGTATTTT. V usage is TRBV4-3 and J usage is TRBJ2-3; tentatively, D is TRBD1 (5 bases). This CDR3 has 16 amino acids. Trimming left V 0 bases short and J 5 bases short, with 15 bases between. Germline values: CDR1 LGHNA, CDR2 YSLEER.

V is TRBV5-6 and J is TRBJ2-3, with 15 bases fitting TRBD2. The V and J ends lost 4 bases and 5 bases, in that order; junction bases with no gene match: 5. The CDR3 length is 16 residues. The germline gives CDR1 SGHDT, CDR2 YYEEEE. The CDR3 nucleotides read TGTGCCAGCAGCATCGGACTAGCGGGGGGGCAAGATACGCAGTATTTT. Amino acid sequence: CASSIGLAGGQDTQYF.

For this clone: This sample also contains other DNA sequences that code for the same CDR3. The genes are TRBV4-1 and TRBJ2-7; weak D call: TRBD2 (5 bases). V shed 1 base and J shed 0 bases, with 7 bases lying between them. CDR3 size: 14 residues. The germline CDR1 and CDR2 sequences are MGHRA and YSYEKL. This CDR3 is CASSQVGSSYEQYF. CDR3 bases: TGCGCCAGCAGCCAAGTAGGGAGCTCCTACGAGCAGTACTTC.